This T cell receptor beta chain originates from a study of Ad26.COV2.S vaccination and SARS-CoV-2 variants. Study-wide background: The donor was enrolled in the Ad26.COV2.S arm of the COV1001 trial. Ad26.COV2.S given intramuscularly, once or twice 56 days apart. Study-wide points: Reports say spike-specific CD8+ and CD4+ T cell responses covered substantial breadth after vaccination.

On this clone itself: Its specificity is not known.

Some clones are missing from TCRdb's copy, which holds only in-frame ones; the method was immunoSEQ multiplex PCR. Seen here are a few hundred thousand clones, 85% to 90% observed once, and the top ten hold 4.5% to 7%. Trimming cost V 3 bases and J 3 bases, with 12 bases left between them. CDR1 LGHDT and CDR2 YNNKEL come from the germline V gene (reference sequence). This CDR3 has 16 residues. Treatment defined: around 19 received Ad26.COV2.S at low or high dose, single or two shots; roughly five received placebo; per-sample allocation not given. Collection of the samples took place on day 63 after the first injection of vaccine or placebo.

This specimen was peripheral blood, taken in a trial of Ad26.COV2.S vaccine versus placebo. This chain uses TRBV3-1 (or the pseudogene TRBV3-2) with TRBJ2-6; D possibly corresponds to TRBD1 (6 bases). This sequence was found in a person between 18 and 60 years old who received the Ad26.COV2.S COVID-19 vaccine or a placebo. The CDR3 coding sequence is TGTGCCAGCAGCCACCAACGAGGGGGTGGGGCCAACGTCCTGACTTTC. Translating it yields CASSHQRGGGANVLTF.